This T cell receptor (beta chain) was captured by sequencing in a study of shared clonotypes between healthy human individuals. Using immunoSEQ multiplex PCR, the repertoire was profiled, and TCRdb retains in-frame clones only, with some absent. The sample lists about 690,000 clones, around 91% occurring once. Germline CDR1 reads WNHNN; CDR2 reads SYGVQD (reference sequence). Trimming removed 4 bases at V and 4 bases at J, with 11 bases between. CDR3 size: 15 residues. The sequence derives from a man younger than 35 in good health. Some clones in this sample may be carry-over from other donors' samples. Sample: memory CD8+ T cells from PBMCs. As to subset: CD45RO+ cells pooled with CCR7-negative TemRA cells. V gene TRBV10-1 combines with J gene TRBJ2-6; tentatively, D is TRBD1 (5 bases). CDR3 DNA sequence: TGCGCCAGCAGTGTGAGGACATGGGGGGCCAACGTCCTGACTTTC. It translates to CASSVRTWGANVLTF.